The 20 T cell receptor beta chains below were found in one sample sequenced in a study of T cells expressing NK-cell markers. TCRdb reanalyzed the 5' RACE reads and collapses them to one entry per CDR3 protein, without DNA. The sample has around 380,000 distinct CDR3 sequences; the top ten hold roughly 10%. Specimen: blood T cells: a sorted CD56 or NKG2C T cell subset, CD4+ or CD8+ T cells, or bulk PBMC T cells (not recorded which). Every receptor here comes from a woman aged 50 to 60 in good health.

The chain couples TRBV24-1 to TRBJ2-2; TCRdb's D call, TRBD1, is unchecked because there is no DNA. This CDR3 has 16 residues. CDR1 is KGHDR and CDR2 is SFDVKD in the germline V gene. The CDR3: CATSAEQGAGAGELFF.

This chain links TRBV24-1 with TRBJ2-1; the TCRdb D gene call, TRBD1, has no DNA to confirm it. The CDR3 covers 15 residues. In germline, CDR1 is KGHDR, CDR2 SFDVKD. CDR3 sequence reads: CATSDVRAQGIEQFF.

This CDR3 is CASSLDVPREDTQYF. The V gene is TRBV5-1, the J gene TRBJ2-3; TCRdb gives TRBD1 as the D gene, but with no DNA this cannot be confirmed. Germline-derived CDR1 and CDR2 are SGHRS and YFSETQ. The CDR3 loop spans 15 amino acids.

J is TRBJ2-1 and V is TRBV7-2; no DNA is available, so the TRBD2 call from TCRdb remains unchecked. CDR3 length equals 15 residues. Germline V gives CDR1 SGHTA, CDR2 FQGNSA. The CDR3 is CASSSGLAHYNEQFF.

The CDR3 region is CASSQATLKTGGTYNEQFF. The chain carries TRBV3-1 and TRBJ2-1; the D call from TCRdb, TRBD1, cannot be confirmed without DNA. The CDR3 is 19 amino acids. Germline loops: CDR1 LGHDT, CDR2 YNNKEL (reference sequence).

This rearrangement joins TRBV12-3 or TRBV12-4 to TRBJ1-6; TCRdb lists TRBD1, though no DNA is available to test this call. CDR3 size: 13 residues. CDR3 protein: CASSTGLDSPLHF.

The chain uses TRBV11-3 and TRBJ1-1; the D gene TCRdb calls, TRBD1, cannot be checked with no DNA. The CDR3 is 14 amino acids. CDR1 is SGHNT and CDR2 is YENEEA in the germline V gene. Here the CDR3 reads CASSGDSERVLAFF.

The chain is built from TRBV11-2 and TRBJ2-1. The CDR3 length is 11 residues. Germline-derived CDR1 and CDR2 are SGHAT and FQNNGV. The CDR3 is CASSPVSEQFF.

This chain links TRBV10-3 with TRBJ2-1; TCRdb indicates TRBD2, and absent DNA this call remains unverified. This CDR3 region has 13 residues. The germline CDR1 and CDR2 sequences are ENHRY and SYGVKD. The CDR3 is CAITRSGDNEQFF.

The gene calls are TRBV6-5 and TRBJ2-1; no DNA is available, so the TRBD2 call from TCRdb remains unchecked. This CDR3 is built from 13 residues. From germline, CDR1 is MNHEY and CDR2 SVGAGI. The CDR3 sequence is CASSYSGSDEQFF.

The chain combines TRBV12-3 or TRBV12-4 with TRBJ2-1; TCRdb reports TRBD2, a call that lacks DNA to check it against. This CDR3 region has 19 residues. The CDR3 reads CASSLQDRSLGGRFHEQFF.

The rearrangement uses TRBV4-1 and TRBJ2-7. Germline CDR1 and CDR2: MGHRA and YSYEKL. There are 14 residues in the CDR3. CDR3 sequence reads: CASSPSTSSYEQYF.

The chain employs TRBV5-1 and TRBJ2-5; the TCRdb call, TRBD1, lacks DNA for checking. CDR1 and CDR2 from the germline V gene are SGHRS and YFSETQ. CDR3 length: 15 amino acids. CDR3: CASSLAGGWEETQYF.

This rearrangement joins TRBV7-9 to TRBJ2-7; TCRdb's assignment of TRBD2 cannot be checked, as there is no DNA. The CDR3 spans 13 residues. Germline V gene lookup returns CDR1 SEHNR and CDR2 FQNEAQ (reference sequence). The CDR3 spells CASSLLAGAEQYF.

The rearrangement uses TRBV5-1 and TRBJ2-3; TCRdb's D call, TRBD1, is unchecked because there is no DNA. The CDR3 runs 15 residues. Germline loops: CDR1 SGHRS, CDR2 YFSETQ. CDR3 protein: CASSPRTGGGDTQYF.

V usage is TRBV29-1 and J usage is TRBJ1-2; TCRdb calls TRBD1, which cannot be checked without DNA. The germline V gene encodes CDR1 SQVTM and CDR2 ANQGSEA. CDR3 length: 14 amino acids. The CDR3 protein is CSVEDLRGSYGYTF.

The rearrangement uses TRBV12-3 or TRBV12-4 and TRBJ2-1. The CDR3 runs to 14 residues. The CDR3 reads CASSGSGGYNEQFF.

The chain has TRBV12-3 or TRBV12-4 and TRBJ2-1; TCRdb's D gene call, TRBD1, goes unchecked for lack of DNA. The CDR3 is 15 amino acids. The CDR3 region is CASRSLDGRRREQFF.

This chain connects TRBV18 to TRBJ2-1; TCRdb lists TRBD1, though no DNA is available to test this call. The V gene's germline CDR1 is KGHSH and CDR2 LQKENI. This CDR3 spans 15 amino acids. The CDR3 sequence is CASSRYESGGGEQFF.

The chain uses TRBV5-1 and TRBJ2-2; there is no DNA to check the TCRdb D call of TRBD1. CDR1 is SGHRS and CDR2 is YFSETQ in the germline V gene. This CDR3 is 19 amino acids long. The CDR3 loop reads CASSLAAVRVGTNTGELFF.